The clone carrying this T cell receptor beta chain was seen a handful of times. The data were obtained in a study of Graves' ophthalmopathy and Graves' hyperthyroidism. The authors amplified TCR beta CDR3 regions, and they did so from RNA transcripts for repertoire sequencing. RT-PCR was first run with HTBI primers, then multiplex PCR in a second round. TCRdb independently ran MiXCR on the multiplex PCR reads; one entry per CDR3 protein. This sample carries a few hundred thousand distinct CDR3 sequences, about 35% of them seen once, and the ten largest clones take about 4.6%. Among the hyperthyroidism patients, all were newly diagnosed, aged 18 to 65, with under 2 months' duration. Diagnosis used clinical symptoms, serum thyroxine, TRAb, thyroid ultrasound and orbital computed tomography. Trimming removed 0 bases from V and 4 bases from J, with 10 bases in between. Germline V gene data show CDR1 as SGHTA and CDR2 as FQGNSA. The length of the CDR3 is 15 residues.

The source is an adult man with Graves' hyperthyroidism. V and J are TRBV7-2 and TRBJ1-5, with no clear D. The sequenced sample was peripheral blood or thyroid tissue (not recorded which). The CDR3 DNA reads TGTGCCAGCAGCTTAGCGTCGGGGTGGAATCAGCCCCAGCATTTT. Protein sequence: CASSLASGWNQPQHF.